Given below is one T cell receptor (beta chain) in context. The data are from a study of technical replicates of blood from a handful of donors. Sequenced by immunoSEQ multiplex PCR; TCRdb stores in-frame clones only, minus some. The sample includes some 70,000 clones, about 97% of them seen just once. CDR3 length: 15 amino acids. V lost 0 bases, J lost 1 base, and 9 bases lay in between. The germline V gene has CDR1 LGHNA and CDR2 YSLEER. Sequenced input: T cells isolated from PBMCs. The chain carries TRBV4-3 and TRBJ1-1; D remains unclear. The source is a human donor in good health. For the CDR3, the DNA is TGCGCCAGCAGCCAAGACAGAACGTCGAACACTGAAGCTTTCTTT. Protein product: CASSQDRTSNTEAFF.